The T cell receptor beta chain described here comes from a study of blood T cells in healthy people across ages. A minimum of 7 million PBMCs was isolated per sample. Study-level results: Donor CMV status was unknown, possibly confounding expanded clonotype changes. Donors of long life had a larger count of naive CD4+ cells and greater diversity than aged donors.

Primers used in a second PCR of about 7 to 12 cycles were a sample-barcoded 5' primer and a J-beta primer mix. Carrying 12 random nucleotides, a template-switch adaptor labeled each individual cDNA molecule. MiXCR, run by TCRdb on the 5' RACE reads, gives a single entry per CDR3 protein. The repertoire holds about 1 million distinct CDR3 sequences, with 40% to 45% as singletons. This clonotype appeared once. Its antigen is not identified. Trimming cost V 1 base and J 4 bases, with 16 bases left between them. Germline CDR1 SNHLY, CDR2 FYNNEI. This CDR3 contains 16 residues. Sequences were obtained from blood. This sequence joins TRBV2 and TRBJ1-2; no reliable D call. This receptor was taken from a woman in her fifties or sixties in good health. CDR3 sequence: CASSEGMAATVYGYTF. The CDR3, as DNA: TGTGCCAGCAGTGAAGGGATGGCGGCTACTGTCTATGGCTACACCTTC.